This TCR beta chain originates from a study of PD-1 blockade in classical Hodgkin lymphoma. This clone was recorded a few times. Its antigen is as yet unknown. Profiled with immunoSEQ multiplex PCR; TCRdb holds only in-frame clones, not every one. The sample has roughly 150,000 clones; approximately 80% are singletons. Overall study results and limits: Reports described newly diagnosed patients as having lower baseline TCR diversity than healthy donors. Exclusion was applied to patients who started nivolumab under 1 year after ASCT.

CDR3 length: 12 residues. Trimming took 4 bases from V and 7 from J, leaving 11 bases between them. Germline CDR1 and CDR2: SGHNT and YYREEE (reference sequence). Patients all relapsed after autologous stem cell transplantation, and there was variation in brentuximab vedotin exposure. Best responses fell into complete response, partial response or progressive disease. The chain combines TRBV5-4 with TRBJ2-5, with D unclear. The TCR originated in a human donor with classical Hodgkin lymphoma. Specimen: peripheral blood mononuclear cells (PBMCs), collected before the second cycle of nivolumab. The CDR3 DNA reads as TGTGCCAGCAGCCCCCCCGCCGGGACCCAGTACTTC. This translates into CASSPPAGTQYF.